This entry lists 7 T cell receptor beta chains sequenced from one sample in a study of CD4 T cell repertoires in COVID-19. Repertoires were generated with immunoSEQ multiplex PCR, while TCRdb's copy carries only in-frame clones and drops some. The sample lists fewer than 9,500 clones; around 84% were seen once. Sequencing was done directly on freshly isolated, uncultured memory T cells. The sample here was effector memory CD4+ T cells from blood, taken before the COVID-19 pandemic. Receptor source: a human donor who had COVID-19.

V usage is TRBV9 and J usage is TRBJ2-2; 9 positions match TRBD1. V shed 4 bases and J 3 bases; nucleotides not matched to a gene: 7. The length of the CDR3 is 16 residues. Germline V CDR1 and CDR2: SGDLS, YYNGEE. The CDR3 is CASSSVWDRDTGELFF. The CDR3 nucleotides are TGTGCCAGCAGCTCTGTATGGGACAGGGACACCGGGGAGCTGTTTTTT. Variable domain in full (rest from reference TRBV9 and TRBJ2-2): DSGVTQTPKHLITATGQRVTLRCSPRSGDLSVYWYQQSLDQGLQFLIQYYNGEERAKGNILERFSAQQFPDLHSELNLSSLELGDSALYFCASSSVWDRDTGELFFGEGSRLTVL.

The V call is TRBV7-2, the J call TRBJ2-3, with 7 bases identical to TRBD1. CDR3 length equals 14 residues. Losses at the gene ends were 4 bases for V and 6 bases for J; bases not matched to a gene: 7. CDR1 and CDR2 (germline): SGHTA, FQGNSA. CDR3 sequence reads: CASSSRQGTDTQYF. DNA of the CDR3: TGTGCCAGCAGCTCCCGACAGGGTACTGATACGCAGTATTTT.

A single count supports this clone. The chain combines TRBV10-3 with TRBJ2-2, with TRBD2 matching 11 bases. The length of the CDR3 is 16 residues. The junction had 3 bases not matched to a gene; V was cut back by 2 bases and J by 4 bases. Germline CDR1 ENHRY, CDR2 SYGVKD. CDR3 sequence reads: CAISEPSGRFTGELFF. In DNA form, the CDR3 reads TGTGCCATCAGTGAGCCTAGCGGGAGGTTCACCGGGGAGCTGTTTTTT.

The chain joins TRBV28 to TRBJ2-2; 7 bases align to TRBD2. Germline trimming cut 5 bases from V and 1 base from J; bases unmatched to any gene: 4. Germline CDR1 is MDHEN and CDR2 is SYDVKM. The CDR3 runs to 15 residues. CDR3 sequence reads: CASSRLALNTGELFF. CDR3 DNA: TGTGCCAGCAGTCGACTAGCCCTGAACACCGGGGAGCTGTTTTTT.

The V call is TRBV28, the J call TRBJ2-7; D remains unclear. This CDR3 is 11 amino acids long. Germline V gene lookup returns CDR1 MDHEN and CDR2 SYDVKM. V was pared by 4 bases and J by 12 bases, with 13 bases between. In DNA form, the CDR3 reads TGTGCCAGCAGTTCTCAGACATTGCGGTACTTC. It codes for CASSSQTLRYF.

This clone occurred a few times. V gene TRBV5-6 combines with J gene TRBJ2-7; D is ambiguous. This CDR3 region has 16 residues. V dropped 1 base and J dropped 3 bases, with 17 bases sitting between them. Germline V gives CDR1 SGHDT, CDR2 YYEEEE. This chain's CDR3 is CASSLRSELIGYEQYF. Here the CDR3 DNA reads TGTGCCAGCAGCTTGCGATCTGAACTCATCGGCTACGAGCAGTACTTC.

The chain has TRBV28 and TRBJ2-1, with 8 bases lining up with TRBD2. Germline CDR1 and CDR2: MDHEN and SYDVKM. This CDR3 is 14 amino acids long. V lost 8 bases, J lost 7 bases, and 10 bases stayed unmatched. CDR3 sequence: CASLSGTVWNEQFF. CDR3 coding DNA: TGTGCCAGCCTTAGCGGGACCGTCTGGAATGAGCAGTTCTTC.